Listed here is a single T cell receptor (beta chain). The antigen is not known. These data belong to a study of T cell repertoires in cytomegalovirus infection. MiXCR, applied by TCRdb to the reads, yields one record per CDR3 protein. Of 650,000 to 900,000 distinct CDR3 sequences listed, under 35% are singletons. The TCR originated in a human donor in good health (CMV status not recorded). Some clones in this sample may be carry-over from other donors' samples. Sequencing used cultured CD8+ T cells from PBMCs, obtained from culture after CMV antigen stimulation.

In DNA form, the CDR3 reads TGTGCCAGCAGTTCCCTAAGCTCCTACGAGCAGTACGTC. Protein: CASSSLSSYEQYV. The chain uses TRBV27 and TRBJ2-7; D not resolved. V was shortened by 4 bases and J by 0 bases, with 7 bases between the two germline ends. The CDR3 runs to 13 residues. CDR1 is MNHEY and CDR2 is SMNVEV in the germline V gene (reference sequence).